The present T cell receptor beta chain was sequenced within a study of blood T cell repertoires in COVID-19. On the study more broadly: There were acute and convalescent COVID-19 samples, and they came from the United States, Italy and Spain. Sources were T cells, B-cell-depleted T cells, or PBMCs; the material itself was cDNA or gDNA.

In this sample, this clone turned up once. As processed by the authors: Estimates of nucleated cell counts were drawn from the amplification of reference gene primers. Profiled with immunoSEQ multiplex PCR; TCRdb holds only in-frame clones, not every one. D and trimming were read from the DNA, whereas the V and J calls and clone size are those reported in that table. The profile shows about 220,000 clones, roughly 80% of them singletons. Material for sequencing was peripheral blood. This TCR came from a woman aged 55-69 years with acute or convalescent COVID-19.

CDR3 sequence (DNA): TGTGCCAGCAGCTTGTGGATCCCGGGACAGGACACAGATACGCAGTATTTT. Amino acid sequence: CASSLWIPGQDTDTQYF. The chain joins TRBV5-8 to TRBJ2-3, with 8 bases lining up with TRBD1. Germline trimming cut 1 base from V and 2 bases from J; bases unmatched to any gene: 9. This CDR3 comprises 17 residues. Looked up from germline, CDR1 is SGHTS and CDR2 is YDEGEE. Together with reference TRBV5-8 and TRBJ2-3, the CDR3 gives the full variable domain: EAGVTQSPTHLIKTRGQQATLRCSPISGHTSVYWYQQALGLGLQFLLWYDEGEERNRGNFPPRFSGRQFPNYSSELNVNALELEDSALYLCASSLWIPGQDTDTQYFGPGTRLTVL.